Each of the 32 T cell receptor beta chains below was sequenced from the same sample in a study of blood T cell repertoires in COVID-19. Clones were sequenced by immunoSEQ multiplex PCR, and TCRdb holds only the in-frame ones, with some missing. The sample shows hundreds of thousands of clones, nearly 90% of them seen only once. The sequencing input was PBMCs or T cells enriched from blood (not recorded which). Receptors were obtained from a woman aged 25 to 39 with acute COVID-19.

In DNA form, the CDR3 reads TGTGCCAGCAGCTTAAAGGGACAGCTATCTGAAGCTTTCTTT. Its translation is CASSLKGQLSEAFF. This chain links TRBV7-9 with TRBJ1-1, with TRBD1 matching over 7 bases. In germline, CDR1 is SEHNR, CDR2 FQNEAQ (reference sequence). After removal of 2 bases from V and 6 bases from J, the junction contained 6 bases not matched to a gene. CDR3 length: 14 amino acids. Drawing the rest from reference TRBV7-9 and TRBJ1-1, the complete variable domain is DTGVSQNPRHKITKRGQNVTFRCDPISEHNRLYWYRQTLGQGPEFLTYFQNEAQLEKSRLLSDRFSAERPKGSFSTLEIQRTEQGDSAMYLCASSLKGQLSEAFFGQGTRLTVV.

V and J are TRBV5-6 and TRBJ1-4, with 7 bases identical to TRBD1. This CDR3 region has 12 residues. From germline, CDR1 is SGHDT and CDR2 YYEEEE. After removal of 1 base from V and 11 bases from J, the junction contained 2 bases not matched to a gene. The CDR3 DNA reads as TGTGCCAGCAGCTTGACAGGGGCTAAACTGTTTTTT. This translates into CASSLTGAKLFF.

This clone occurred once. The rearrangement uses TRBV15 and TRBJ2-5, with no clear D. Germline V lookup: CDR1 LNHNV, CDR2 YYDKDF (reference sequence). The CDR3 covers 14 residues. V lost 1 base and J lost 0, with 6 bases in between. DNA for the CDR3: TGTGCCACCAGCAGAGGTCAGAACCAAGAGACCCAGTACTTC. The encoded protein is CATSRGQNQETQYF.

The chain employs TRBV7-3 and TRBJ2-7, with 7 nucleotides matching TRBD1. With 4 bases clipped from V and 3 bases from J, the junction kept 9 bases outside the gene matches. Looked up from germline, CDR1 is SGHTA and CDR2 is FQGTGA. The CDR3 has 15 residues. The CDR3 loop reads CASSSSPGQLYEQYF. CDR3 nucleotides: TGTGCCAGCAGCTCTTCACCGGGACAGCTCTACGAGCAGTACTTC.

The chain carries TRBV7-9 and TRBJ2-5; 11 bases are a match to TRBD2. J gave up 4 bases and V 0 bases, and 4 bases lay outside the gene matches. The germline CDR1 and CDR2 sequences are SEHNR and FQNEAQ (reference sequence). CDR3 length: 16 residues. In nucleotides, the CDR3 is TGTGCCAGCAGCTTAGCCCTAGCGGGGGGATTAGAGACCCAGTACTTC. Translation: CASSLALAGGLETQYF.

The V and J genes are TRBV7-2 and TRBJ1-2; possible D gene TRBD1, 6 bases. Germline V CDR1 and CDR2: SGHTA, FQGNSA. The CDR3 runs to 14 residues. V was shortened by 3 bases and J by 0 bases, with 8 bases between the two germline ends. The CDR3 protein is CASSFQGTNYGYTF. CDR3 in DNA: TGTGCCAGCAGCTTCCAGGGGACTAACTATGGCTACACCTTC.

CDR3: CASSLTSGATAKNIQYF. CDR3 bases: TGCGCCAGCAGCTTGACTAGCGGGGCTACTGCCAAAAACATTCAGTACTTC. The J gene is TRBJ2-4, the V gene TRBV5-1; 10 bases are a match to TRBD2. The CDR3 covers 17 residues. Germline V gene sequence: CDR1 SGHRS, CDR2 YFSETQ. V lost 1 base, J lost 1 base, and 5 bases stayed unmatched.

The chain combines TRBV10-2 with TRBJ2-1; no clear D. The CDR3 is 11 residues long. The germline V gene encodes CDR1 WSHSY and CDR2 SAAADI. The CDR3 protein is CVLSWLMKQFF. The CDR3 bases are TGCGTCCTCAGTTGGCTTATGAAGCAGTTCTTC.

V is TRBV7-2 and J is TRBJ1-6, with TRBD1 as a possible D gene (6 bases). The ends were cut back, 5 bases at V and 10 bases at J, with 24 bases in the middle. The CDR3 is 17 residues long. Germline V gives CDR1 SGHTA, CDR2 FQGNSA. In nucleotides, the CDR3 is TGTGCCAGCAGCGTTCAGCCGGGACATTATTTCGGCTCACCCCTCCACTTT. Translating gives CASSVQPGHYFGSPLHF.

The chain links TRBV12-3 or TRBV12-4 to TRBJ1-1; a possible D gene is TRBD1 (6 bases). V was pared by 6 bases and J by 4 bases, with 9 bases between. The CDR3 consists of 12 residues. Written as DNA, the CDR3 is TGTGCCAGCAGAACAGGGCCCACTGAAGCTTTCTTT. The encoded protein is CASRTGPTEAFF.

V gene TRBV4-1 combines with J gene TRBJ2-1; 8 bases line up with TRBD1. This CDR3 is 16 amino acids long. J lost 2 bases, V lost 6 bases, and 9 bases had no gene match. CDR1 and CDR2 from the germline V gene are MGHRA and YSYEKL. CDR3 nucleotides: TGCGCCAGCAGACCAGGGGGCCCCGGCACCTACAATGAGCAGTTCTTC. This codes for CASRPGGPGTYNEQFF.

This rearrangement joins TRBV9 to TRBJ1-1; D possibly corresponds to TRBD1 (5 bases). CDR1 SGDLS and CDR2 YYNGEE come from the germline V gene. Trimming pared 5 bases from V and 5 bases from J, leaving 13 bases between. This CDR3 has 13 residues. CDR3 amino acids: CASSTGGGTEAFF. CDR3 DNA sequence: TGTGCCAGCAGTACCGGGGGTGGGACTGAAGCTTTCTTT.

CDR3 sequence reads: CASSPGTASLNTEAFF. CDR3 nucleotides: TGTGCCAGCAGCCCCGGGACAGCGAGTCTGAACACTGAAGCTTTCTTT. The chain is built from TRBV6-6 and TRBJ1-1, with 7 bases aligning to TRBD1. This CDR3 comprises 16 residues. The germline V gene has CDR1 MNHNY and CDR2 SVGAGI (reference sequence). J lost 0 bases, V lost 6 bases, and 10 bases had no gene match.

V is TRBV7-2 and J is TRBJ2-7; D not resolved. CDR1 SGHTA and CDR2 FQGNSA come from the germline V gene. The length of the CDR3 is 14 residues. With 1 base removed from V and 0 bases from J, the gap between germline ends came to 7 bases. CDR3 nucleotides: TGTGCCAGCAGCTTAGGTCCGTTCTCCTACGAGCAGTACTTC. Translated: CASSLGPFSYEQYF.

This clone appeared a few times. CDR3 nucleotides: TGTGCCTGGACTACCTCCGGGACTAGCGTCCGACACTCCTCCTACGAGCAGTACTTC. This codes for CAWTTSGTSVRHSSYEQYF. The chain carries TRBV30 and TRBJ2-7; the match to TRBD2 covers 10 bases. CDR1 and CDR2 from the germline V gene are GTSNPN and SVGIG (reference sequence). The CDR3 totals 19 residues. V trimming: 4 bases; J trimming: 0 bases; junction bases outside the gene matches: 18.

The chain carries TRBV4-3 and TRBJ2-7; maybe TRBD1 (5 bases). Germline V lookup: CDR1 LGHNA, CDR2 YSLEER. CDR3 length equals 15 residues. V was cut by 0 bases and J by 1 base, with 10 bases left in between. CDR3 residues: CASSQETGKSYEQYF. In DNA, the CDR3 is TGCGCCAGCAGCCAAGAAACAGGAAAATCCTACGAGCAGTACTTC.

This chain connects TRBV4-1 to TRBJ2-2; D is uncertain. Germline CDR1 and CDR2: MGHRA and YSYEKL. The V end lost 0 bases, the J end lost 9 bases, and 5 bases lay between the germline ends. The CDR3 has 12 residues. This chain's CDR3 is CASSQESRELFF. CDR3 sequence (DNA): TGCGCCAGCAGCCAAGAATCTAGGGAGCTGTTTTTT.

The chain joins TRBV6-5 to TRBJ1-1; D is uncertain. The V gene's germline CDR1 is MNHEY and CDR2 SVGAGI. Trimming took 6 bases from V and 1 from J, leaving 12 bases between them. The CDR3 loop spans 14 amino acids. The CDR3 DNA sequence: TGTGCCAGCAGCTCGATGTCGGGGAACACTGAAGCTTTCTTT. Encoded protein: CASSSMSGNTEAFF.

V is TRBV7-2 and J is TRBJ2-4, with 9 bases fitting TRBD1. The V gene's germline CDR1 is SGHTA and CDR2 FQGNSA. Trimming removed 5 bases from V and 1 base from J; junction bases left unmatched: 6. The CDR3 totals 16 residues. The CDR3 region has the DNA TGTGCCAGCAGCCTCGGGACAGGGCGGGCCAAAAACATTCAGTACTTC. Residues: CASSLGTGRAKNIQYF.

J is TRBJ1-5 and V is TRBV7-2; weak D call: TRBD1 (5 bases). The CDR3 spans 15 residues. Germline loops: CDR1 SGHTA, CDR2 FQGNSA. Trimming took 5 bases from V and 1 from J, leaving 12 bases between them. CDR3 bases: TGTGCCAGCAGCCATGGGGGGTCGAGCAATCAGCCCCAGCATTTT. Translation gives CASSHGGSSNQPQHF.

V usage is TRBV12-3 or TRBV12-4 and J usage is TRBJ2-7, with 9 bases aligning to TRBD2. After removal of 5 bases from V and 4 bases from J, the junction contained 0 bases not matched to a gene. CDR3 length: 12 amino acids. CDR3 DNA sequence: TGTGCCAGCAGTGCGGGAGGGTACGAGCAGTACTTC. Translated, it gives CASSAGGYEQYF.

The chain couples TRBV7-3 to TRBJ2-1; possibly TRBD2 for D (7 bases). Trimming took 1 base from V and 3 from J, leaving 10 bases between them. The CDR3 contains 15 residues. Germline V gene lookup returns CDR1 SGHTA and CDR2 FQGTGA. The CDR3 nucleotides are TGTGCCAGCAGCTTAATGGGGGGGCGCTACAATGAGCAGTTCTTC. It codes for CASSLMGGRYNEQFF.

This clone has a count of ten or more. This chain uses TRBV28 with TRBJ1-1; no reliable D call. This CDR3 is 15 amino acids long. Per germline, CDR1 MDHEN and CDR2 SYDVKM. V was shortened by 1 base and J by 1 base, with 10 bases between the two germline ends. The CDR3 protein is CASSLLDGKNTEAFF. CDR3 DNA sequence: TGTGCCAGCAGTTTATTAGACGGGAAGAACACTGAAGCTTTCTTT.

V is TRBV30 and J is TRBJ1-5; D perhaps matches TRBD1 (5 bases). V was pared by 1 base and J by 5 bases, with 15 bases between. Germline lookup yields CDR1 GTSNPN and CDR2 SVGIG (reference sequence). CDR3 length equals 15 residues. CDR3 coding DNA: TGTGCCTGGAGTGGCGGGACGGCTAACCATCAGCCCCAGCATTTT. It translates to CAWSGGTANHQPQHF. The full variable domain, completed using reference TRBV30 and TRBJ1-5, is SQTIHQWPATLVQPVGSPLSLECTVEGTSNPNLYWYRQAAGRGLQLLFYSVGIGQISSEVPQNLSASRPQDRQFILSSKKLLLSDSGFYLCAWSGGTANHQPQHFGDGTRLSIL.

The chain combines TRBV28 with TRBJ1-5, with a possible D match to TRBD1 (6 bases). CDR1 and CDR2 from the germline V gene are MDHEN and SYDVKM. The CDR3 is 15 amino acids. V was shortened by 5 bases and J by 4 bases, with 15 bases between the two germline ends. The CDR3 DNA is TGTGCCAGCAGTCTCTCACAGGGATTAAATCAGCCCCAGCATTTT. Translated, it gives CASSLSQGLNQPQHF.

The V call is TRBV11-2, the J call TRBJ2-5, with 7 bases lining up with TRBD1. This CDR3 has 14 amino acids. The germline gives CDR1 SGHAT, CDR2 FQNNGV. The junction had 4 bases not matched to a gene; V was cut back by 4 bases and J by 2 bases. CDR3 nucleotides: TGTGCCAGCAGCTATGGGACAGTACAAGAGACCCAGTACTTC. Its translation is CASSYGTVQETQYF. The full variable domain, in which reference TRBV11-2 and TRBJ2-5 provide the parts outside the CDR3, is EAGVAQSPRYKIIEKRQSVAFWCNPISGHATLYWYQQILGQGPKLLIQFQNNGVVDDSQLPKDRFSAERLKGVDSTLKIQPAKLEDSAVYLCASSYGTVQETQYFGPGTRLLVL.

The rearrangement joins TRBV6-2 or TRBV6-3 to TRBJ1-3; 7 bases are a match to TRBD1. This CDR3 contains 14 residues. CDR1 and CDR2 (germline): MNHEY, SVGEGT. The J segment lost 7 bases and the V segment lost 2 bases, leaving 5 bases of the junction unmatched. CDR3 sequence: CASSYDREKNTIYF. The CDR3 bases are TGTGCCAGCAGTTACGACAGGGAAAAGAACACCATATATTTT.

J is TRBJ2-5 and V is TRBV14; 14 nucleotides align to TRBD2. The V segment lost 6 bases and the J segment 4 bases; nucleotides outside the gene matches: 13. The CDR3 extends over 18 amino acids. Germline V CDR1 and CDR2: SGHDN, FVKESK. CDR3 nucleotide sequence: TGTGCCAGCAGTCCGGCGAGGACTAGCGGGGGGAGTATAGAGACCCAGTACTTC. Encoded protein: CASSPARTSGGSIETQYF.

This clone is labeled large. The gene calls are TRBV7-9 and TRBJ2-7, with 9 bases fitting TRBD1. The CDR3 spans 14 residues. With V trimmed by 5 bases and J by 5 bases, 7 bases remained unmatched. Germline-derived CDR1 and CDR2 are SEHNR and FQNEAQ (reference sequence). The CDR3 nucleotides are TGTGCCAGCAGCCAGTGGACAGGGGCGAACGAGCAGTACTTC. This gives the protein CASSQWTGANEQYF.

The gene calls are TRBV3-1 (or the pseudogene TRBV3-2) and TRBJ1-1, with a weak D call TRBD1 (5 bases). CDR3 length: 16 amino acids. V gave up 0 bases and J gave up 0 bases, with 11 bases separating them. Germline V CDR1 and CDR2: LGHDT, YNNKEL (reference sequence). CDR3 sequence: CASSQDRATVNTEAFF. The CDR3 coding sequence is TGTGCCAGCAGCCAAGATAGGGCGACAGTGAACACTGAAGCTTTCTTT.

The table lists this clone with a few counts. The chain is built from TRBV5-1 and TRBJ1-4; no definite D call. CDR3 length: 15 amino acids. V was cut by 1 base and J by 8 bases, with 15 bases left in between. The germline V gene encodes CDR1 SGHRS and CDR2 YFSETQ. CDR3 sequence: CASSLTKGDGEKLFF. CDR3 nucleotides: TGCGCCAGCAGCTTGACTAAGGGAGACGGCGAAAAACTGTTTTTT.

A few counts support this clone. The genes are TRBV5-8 and TRBJ1-2, with D unresolved. Trimming took off 4 bases at V and 4 bases at J, with 5 bases between the two ends. Germline CDR1 is SGHTS and CDR2 is YDEGEE. This CDR3 is built from 11 residues. CDR3 loop: CASSVIYGYTF. The CDR3 nucleotides are TGTGCCAGCAGCGTTATCTATGGCTACACCTTC.